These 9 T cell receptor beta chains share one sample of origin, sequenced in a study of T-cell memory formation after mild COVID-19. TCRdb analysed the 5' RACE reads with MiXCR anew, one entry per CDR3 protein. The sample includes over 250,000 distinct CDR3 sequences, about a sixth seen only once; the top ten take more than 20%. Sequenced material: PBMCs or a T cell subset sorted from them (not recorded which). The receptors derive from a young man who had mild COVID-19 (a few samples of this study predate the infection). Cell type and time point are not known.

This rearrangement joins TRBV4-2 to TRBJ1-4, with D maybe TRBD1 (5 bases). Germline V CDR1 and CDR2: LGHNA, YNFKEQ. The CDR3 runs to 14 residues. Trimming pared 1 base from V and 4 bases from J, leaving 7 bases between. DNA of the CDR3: TGTGCCAGCAGCCAAGGGGACCTTAATGAAAAACTGTTTTTT. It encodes CASSQGDLNEKLFF.

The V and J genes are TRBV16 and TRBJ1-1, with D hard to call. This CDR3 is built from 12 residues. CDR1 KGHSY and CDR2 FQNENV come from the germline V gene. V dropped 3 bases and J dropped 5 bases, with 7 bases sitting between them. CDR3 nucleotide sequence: TGTGCCAGCAGCCAGCGGCAGACTGAAGCTTTCTTT. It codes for CASSQRQTEAFF.

This CDR3 reads CASSTSSGAQYNEQFF. The CDR3 DNA reads as TGCGCCAGCAGCACATCTAGCGGGGCGCAGTACAATGAGCAGTTCTTC. The chain recombines TRBV5-1 with TRBJ2-1; the match to TRBD2 covers 9 bases. Unmatched junction bases numbered 9, after V lost 4 bases and J lost 4 bases. CDR3 size: 16 residues. The germline V gene encodes CDR1 SGHRS and CDR2 YFSETQ.

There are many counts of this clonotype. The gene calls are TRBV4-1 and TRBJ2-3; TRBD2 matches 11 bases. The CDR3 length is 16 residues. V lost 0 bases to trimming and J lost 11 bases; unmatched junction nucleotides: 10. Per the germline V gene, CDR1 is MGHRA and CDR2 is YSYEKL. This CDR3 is CASSQENRLAGGGQYF. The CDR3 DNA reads TGCGCCAGCAGCCAAGAAAATCGGCTAGCGGGGGGCGGGCAGTATTTT.

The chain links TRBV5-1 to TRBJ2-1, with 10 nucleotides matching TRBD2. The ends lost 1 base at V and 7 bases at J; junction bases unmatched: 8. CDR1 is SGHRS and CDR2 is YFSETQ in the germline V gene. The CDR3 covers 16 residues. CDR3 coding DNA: TGCGCCAGCAGCTTGACTAGCGGGGCATTGGTAAATGAGCAGTTCTTC. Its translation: CASSLTSGALVNEQFF.

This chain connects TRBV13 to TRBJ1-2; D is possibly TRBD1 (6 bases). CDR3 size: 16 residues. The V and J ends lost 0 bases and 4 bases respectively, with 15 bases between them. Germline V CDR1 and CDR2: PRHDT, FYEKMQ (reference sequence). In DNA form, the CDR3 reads TGTGCCAGCAGCTTAGGGGACAGTGGGATGGTCTATGGCTACACCTTC. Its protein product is CASSLGDSGMVYGYTF.

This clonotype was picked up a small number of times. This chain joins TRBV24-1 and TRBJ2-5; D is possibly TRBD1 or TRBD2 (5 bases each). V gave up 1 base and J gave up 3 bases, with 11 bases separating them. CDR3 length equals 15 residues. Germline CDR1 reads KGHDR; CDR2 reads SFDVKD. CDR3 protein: CATSDFRDGKETQYF. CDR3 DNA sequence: TGTGCCACCAGTGATTTCCGGGACGGAAAAGAGACCCAGTACTTC.

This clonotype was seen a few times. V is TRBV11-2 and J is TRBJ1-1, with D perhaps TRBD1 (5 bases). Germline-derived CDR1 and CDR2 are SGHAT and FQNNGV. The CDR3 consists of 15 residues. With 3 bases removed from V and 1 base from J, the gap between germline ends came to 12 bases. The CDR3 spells CASSLSPGKNTEAFF. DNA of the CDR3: TGTGCCAGCAGCTTGAGCCCAGGGAAGAACACTGAAGCTTTCTTT.

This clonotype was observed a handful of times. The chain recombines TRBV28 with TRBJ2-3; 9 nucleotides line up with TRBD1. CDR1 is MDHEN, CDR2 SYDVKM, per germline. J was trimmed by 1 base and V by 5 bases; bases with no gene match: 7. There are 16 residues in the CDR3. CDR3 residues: CASSDTGGMGTDTQYF. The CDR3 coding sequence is TGTGCCAGCAGTGACACAGGGGGCATGGGCACAGATACGCAGTATTTT.